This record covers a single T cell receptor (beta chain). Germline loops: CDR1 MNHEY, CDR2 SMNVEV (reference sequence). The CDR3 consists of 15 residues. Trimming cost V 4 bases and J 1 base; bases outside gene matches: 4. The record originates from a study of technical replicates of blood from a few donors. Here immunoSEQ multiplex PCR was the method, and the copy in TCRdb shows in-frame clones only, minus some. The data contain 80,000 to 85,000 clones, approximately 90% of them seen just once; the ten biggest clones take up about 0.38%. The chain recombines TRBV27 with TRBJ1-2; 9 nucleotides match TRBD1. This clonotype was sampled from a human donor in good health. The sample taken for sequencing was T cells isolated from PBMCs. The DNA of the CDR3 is TGTGCCAGCAGTTCTCCGGGACAGGGTAACTATGGCTACACCTTC. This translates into CASSSPGQGNYGYTF.